Below, one T cell receptor (beta chain) is given with its context. The antigen is unknown. This record comes from a study of long-term antiretroviral therapy in people with HIV. The CDR3 totals 15 residues. Germline V gene data show CDR1 as LNHDA and CDR2 as SQIVND (reference sequence). V was clipped by 6 bases and J by 0 bases, with 12 bases between them. At survey level, the immunoSEQ assay was run in its v3.0 version. Here immunoSEQ multiplex PCR was the method, and the copy in TCRdb shows in-frame clones only, minus some. The sample holds 22,000 or so clones, 80% to 90% seen once. Study-wide results and caveats: Subsequent to ART, diversity was augmented yet persisted below that of transplant donor controls.

Treatment for every participant with HIV took place in the United States. This receptor was obtained from a woman in her fifties or sixties with HIV. The sequencing used unsorted PBMCs, collected about 2.7 years after starting antiretroviral therapy. The rearrangement uses TRBV19 and TRBJ2-1; D could derive from TRBD1 or TRBD2 (5 bases each). The CDR3 DNA reads TGTGCCAGTAGCCGGGACGGAAGCTCCTACAATGAGCAGTTCTTC. Amino acids: CASSRDGSSYNEQFF. The whole variable domain, remainder taken from reference TRBV19 and TRBJ2-1, is DGGITQSPKYLFRKEGQNVTLSCEQNLNHDAMYWYRQDPGQGLRLIYYSQIVNDFQKGDIAEGYSVSREKKESFPLTVTSAQKNPTAFYLCASSRDGSSYNEQFFGPGTRLTVL.